One and the same sample provided the 24 T cell receptor beta chains below, sequenced in a study of T cell responses to AZD1222 COVID-19 vaccine. Sequencing was performed with immunoSEQ multiplex PCR; in TCRdb, only in-frame clones are kept and a portion is missing. The data contain about 120,000 clones, over 80% of them singletons. Sample: peripheral blood, taken on day 0 of AZD1222 vaccination. These receptors all stem from an adult in good health.

V usage is TRBV4-1 and J usage is TRBJ1-2; 11 bases align to TRBD1. V lost 4 bases to trimming and J lost 8 bases; unmatched junction nucleotides: 15. The germline V gene has CDR1 MGHRA and CDR2 YSYEKL. The CDR3 loop spans 17 amino acids. The CDR3 is CASSRRPTPGQGDGYTF. The DNA of the CDR3 is TGCGCCAGCAGCCGCCGTCCTACTCCGGGACAGGGGGACGGCTACACCTTC.

The sample holds one count of this clone. The V call is TRBV19, the J call TRBJ2-2, with D perhaps TRBD1 (6 bases). CDR3 length: 15 amino acids. Deletions cut 9 bases from V and 2 bases from J, with 16 bases between. Per the germline V gene, CDR1 is LNHDA and CDR2 is SQIVND (reference sequence). CDR3: CASTIQGFNTGELFF. For the CDR3, the DNA is TGTGCCAGCACTATACAGGGATTTAACACCGGGGAGCTGTTTTTT. The complete variable domain, with remaining parts taken from reference TRBV19 and TRBJ2-2, reads DGGITQSPKYLFRKEGQNVTLSCEQNLNHDAMYWYRQDPGQGLRLIYYSQIVNDFQKGDIAEGYSVSREKKESFPLTVTSAQKNPTAFYLCASTIQGFNTGELFFGEGSRLTVL.

The rearrangement joins TRBV2 to TRBJ2-3, with D perhaps TRBD1 (5 bases). The germline gives CDR1 SNHLY, CDR2 FYNNEI. The CDR3 spans 11 residues. Trimming removed 4 bases at V and 13 bases at J, with 12 bases between. The CDR3 DNA reads TGTGCCAGCAGTGGAGACAGTAACGAGTATTTT. It specifies CASSGDSNEYF.

The chain uses TRBV6-4 and TRBJ2-3; 7 bases are shared with TRBD2. J lost 1 base, V lost 4 bases, and 5 bases had no gene match. The CDR3 is made up of 15 amino acids. The germline gives CDR1 MRHNA, CDR2 SNTAGT. CDR3 in amino acids: CASSVEGGGTDTQYF. The CDR3 DNA reads as TGTGCCAGCAGTGTAGAGGGAGGGGGCACAGATACGCAGTATTTT.

This chain joins TRBV28 and TRBJ2-2, with no clear D. Trimming pared 6 bases from V and 1 base from J, leaving 9 bases between. CDR1 is MDHEN and CDR2 is SYDVKM in the germline V gene. The length of the CDR3 is 14 residues. The CDR3 DNA is TGTGCCAGCAGGGATGACAAGAACACCGGGGAGCTGTTTTTT. It is translated as CASRDDKNTGELFF.

The genes are TRBV18 and TRBJ2-3; TRBD1 is a possible D gene (6 bases). The CDR3 is 14 residues long. V lost 6 bases and J 1 base, leaving 11 bases between the germline ends. Germline lookup yields CDR1 KGHSH and CDR2 LQKENI. The CDR3, as DNA: TGTGCCAGCTCTCTAAGACAGGGCACAGATACGCAGTATTTT. Amino acid sequence: CASSLRQGTDTQYF.

The V gene is TRBV9, the J gene TRBJ2-1; D is undetermined. The CDR3 is 16 amino acids. Trimming cost V 2 bases and J 3 bases, with 15 bases left between them. The germline V gene has CDR1 SGDLS and CDR2 YYNGEE. The DNA for the CDR3 is TGTGCCAGCAGCGTTTCGGTGGGGTCTGGCTACAATGAGCAGTTCTTC. Protein sequence: CASSVSVGSGYNEQFF.

The chain recombines TRBV5-1 with TRBJ2-7; D remains unclear. V lost 0 bases, J lost 3 bases, and 4 bases lay in between. CDR1 and CDR2 from the germline V gene are SGHRS and YFSETQ. This CDR3 spans 12 amino acids. CDR3 amino acids: CASSLANYEQYF. CDR3 nucleotides: TGCGCCAGCAGCTTGGCCAACTACGAGCAGTACTTC.

On this clone: The sample has other DNA sequences that encode this CDR3 too. J is TRBJ1-1 and V is TRBV19; no clear D gene. CDR3 size: 13 residues. The V gene's germline CDR1 is LNHDA and CDR2 SQIVND (reference sequence). V was pared by 3 bases and J by 1 base, with 6 bases between. The CDR3 protein is CASSISQNTEAFF. CDR3 coding DNA: TGTGCCAGTAGTATTTCCCAGAACACTGAAGCTTTCTTT.

The chain is built from TRBV12-3 or TRBV12-4 and TRBJ2-7; the D is unclear. The CDR3 totals 13 residues. The germline V and J ends were trimmed by 3 bases and 1 base, with 7 bases remaining between them. This chain's CDR3 is CASSFSRSYEQYF. CDR3 coding DNA: TGTGCCAGCAGTTTCTCCCGTTCCTACGAGCAGTACTTC.

As DNA, the CDR3 is TGTGCCAGTATCCGGACAGGGGGTTACACCGGGGAGCTGTTTTTT. Translating gives CASIRTGGYTGELFF. The gene calls are TRBV19 and TRBJ2-2; TRBD1 aligns across 10 bases. The germline CDR1 and CDR2 sequences are LNHDA and SQIVND (reference sequence). This CDR3 contains 15 residues. Germline trimming cut 7 bases from V and 3 bases from J; bases unmatched to any gene: 5.

This chain uses TRBV27 with TRBJ2-1; 10 nucleotides align to TRBD1. The V gene's germline CDR1 is MNHEY and CDR2 SMNVEV (reference sequence). The CDR3 is 13 amino acids. CDR3 residues: CGPGTGVGNEQFF. In DNA form, the CDR3 reads TGTGGCCCTGGGACAGGGGTTGGAAATGAGCAGTTCTTC.

This chain connects TRBV6-5 to TRBJ2-1, with D possibly matching TRBD2 (6 bases). Germline loops: CDR1 MNHEY, CDR2 SVGAGI. The V and J ends lost 6 bases and 0 bases respectively, with 12 bases between them. The CDR3 spans 15 residues. Here the CDR3 DNA reads TGTGCCAGCAGGAAGGGAGGAAGCTCCTACAATGAGCAGTTCTTC. Protein product: CASRKGGSSYNEQFF.

The rearrangement links TRBV7-9 to TRBJ1-4, with 7 bases identical to TRBD1. Germline V gene data show CDR1 as SEHNR and CDR2 as FQNEAQ (reference sequence). The CDR3 consists of 15 residues. J was trimmed by 8 bases and V by 3 bases; bases with no gene match: 9. The CDR3 protein is CASSLLTGIGEKLFF. The DNA of the CDR3 is TGTGCCAGCAGCTTGTTGACAGGGATTGGGGAAAAACTGTTTTTT.

The chain has TRBV18 and TRBJ2-3, with D unclear. This CDR3 comprises 14 residues. V lost 3 bases, J lost 1 base, and 8 bases lay in between. In germline, CDR1 is KGHSH, CDR2 LQKENI. CDR3 amino acids: CASSPYLGTDTQYF. For the CDR3, the DNA is TGTGCCAGCTCACCTTACCTTGGCACAGATACGCAGTATTTT.

This clone was seen once. The chain joins TRBV28 to TRBJ2-3; maybe TRBD1 (6 bases). The CDR3 loop spans 15 amino acids. In germline, CDR1 is MDHEN, CDR2 SYDVKM. Trimming removed 6 bases from V and 0 bases from J, with 13 bases in between. CDR3 residues: CASSQDSASTDTQYF. The CDR3 DNA sequence: TGTGCCAGCAGCCAGGACAGTGCTAGCACAGATACGCAGTATTTT.

In its sample, this clone was seen once. The chain has TRBV19 and TRBJ2-7, with 7 bases that match TRBD1. The trim removed 4 bases at V and 0 bases at J, leaving 3 bases unmatched. From germline, CDR1 is LNHDA and CDR2 SQIVND (reference sequence). The CDR3 contains 14 residues. The DNA of the CDR3 is TGTGCCAGTAGTACCCGGGACAGCTCCTACGAGCAGTACTTC. It yields the protein CASSTRDSSYEQYF. Full variable domain (missing parts from reference TRBV19 and TRBJ2-7): DGGITQSPKYLFRKEGQNVTLSCEQNLNHDAMYWYRQDPGQGLRLIYYSQIVNDFQKGDIAEGYSVSREKKESFPLTVTSAQKNPTAFYLCASSTRDSSYEQYFGPGTRLTVT.

The chain combines TRBV29-1 with TRBJ1-2; 8 bases map to TRBD1. Germline values: CDR1 SQVTM, CDR2 ANQGSEA. Unmatched junction bases numbered 8, after V lost 1 base and J lost 1 base. The CDR3 has 16 amino acids. CDR3 amino acids: CSVEAVGQGSNYGYTF. The CDR3 DNA follows: TGCAGCGTTGAAGCCGTCGGACAGGGAAGTAACTATGGCTACACCTTC. Filled out from reference TRBV29-1 and TRBJ1-2, the complete variable domain reads SAVISQKPSRDICQRGTSLTIQCQVDSQVTMMFWYRQQPGQSLTLIATANQGSEATYESGFVIDKFPISRPNLTFSTLTVSNMSPEDSSIYLCSVEAVGQGSNYGYTFGSGTRLTVV.

The rearrangement links TRBV19 to TRBJ1-2; 11 positions agree with TRBD1. The J segment lost 8 bases and the V segment lost 5 bases, leaving 10 bases of the junction unmatched. CDR1 is LNHDA, CDR2 SQIVND, per germline (reference sequence). The CDR3 spans 15 residues. The CDR3 nucleotides are TGTGCCAGTAGTCCCCCGGGACAGGGGGGTGTGGGCTACACCTTC. This encodes CASSPPGQGGVGYTF.

The rearrangement uses TRBV28 and TRBJ2-4, with 7 positions matching TRBD1. This CDR3 is 20 amino acids long. The ends lost 3 bases at V and 0 bases at J; junction bases unmatched: 17. Germline V gene data show CDR1 as MDHEN and CDR2 as SYDVKM. The CDR3 loop reads CASSLISQGPRRLAKNIQYF. DNA for the CDR3: TGTGCCAGCAGTTTGATATCACAGGGGCCAAGGAGGCTAGCCAAAAACATTCAGTACTTC.

J is TRBJ2-7 and V is TRBV19; 7 nucleotides line up with TRBD1. Per the germline V gene, CDR1 is LNHDA and CDR2 is SQIVND (reference sequence). J was trimmed by 0 bases and V by 5 bases; bases with no gene match: 4. The CDR3 runs to 14 residues. The CDR3 is CASSGRDSSYEQYF. CDR3 nucleotides: TGTGCCAGTAGTGGCCGGGACAGCTCCTACGAGCAGTACTTC. Full variable domain (missing parts from reference TRBV19 and TRBJ2-7): DGGITQSPKYLFRKEGQNVTLSCEQNLNHDAMYWYRQDPGQGLRLIYYSQIVNDFQKGDIAEGYSVSREKKESFPLTVTSAQKNPTAFYLCASSGRDSSYEQYFGPGTRLTVT.

The V and J genes are TRBV14 and TRBJ1-1, with a weak D call TRBD1 (5 bases). Per the germline V gene, CDR1 is SGHDN and CDR2 is FVKESK. Trimming took 1 base from V and 6 from J, leaving 9 bases between them. The CDR3 length is 13 residues. CDR3 amino acids: CASSQVGGAEAFF. The CDR3 DNA reads TGTGCCAGCAGCCAAGTCGGAGGGGCTGAAGCTTTCTTT.

CDR3 region: CASSLVGEGTEAFF. The CDR3 nucleotides are TGTGCCAGCAGCTTAGTGGGGGAGGGCACTGAAGCTTTCTTT. V gene TRBV7-8 combines with J gene TRBJ1-1; TRBD1 is a possible D gene (5 bases). Trimming removed 1 base at V and 4 bases at J, with 10 bases between. The CDR3 has 14 residues. CDR1 and CDR2 from the germline V gene are SGHVS and FQNEAQ. Based on the CDR3 plus reference TRBV7-8 and TRBJ1-1, the full variable domain is GAGVSQSPRYKVAKRGQDVALRCDPISGHVSLFWYQQALGQGPEFLTYFQNEAQLDKSGLPSDRFFAERPEGSVSTLKIQRTQQEDSAVYLCASSLVGEGTEAFFGQGTRLTVV.

This chain uses TRBV24-1 with TRBJ2-1, with 7 positions matching TRBD2. Germline-derived CDR1 and CDR2 are KGHDR and SFDVKD. J gave up 5 bases and V 5 bases, and 5 bases lay outside the gene matches. The CDR3 loop spans 14 amino acids. The CDR3 loop reads CATSGLAENNEQFF. CDR3 DNA: TGTGCCACCAGTGGTCTAGCGGAAAACAATGAGCAGTTCTTC.